Presented here are 32 T cell receptor beta chains from one specimen sequenced in a study of T cells in narcolepsy. Profiling relied on immunoSEQ multiplex PCR, and the TCRdb table lists in-frame clones only, not all of them. The data hold tens of thousands of clones, with approximately 89% observed a single time. Sequencing was done on a sample of CD45RA- memory CD4+ T cells from PBMCs. The receptors here all came from a human donor with narcolepsy.

The chain has TRBV5-1 and TRBJ1-1; D perhaps matches TRBD1 (6 bases). Per germline, CDR1 SGHRS and CDR2 YFSETQ. The CDR3 is made up of 16 amino acids. V was shortened by 4 bases and J by 8 bases, with 24 bases between the two germline ends. CDR3 amino acids: CASSTGQFQQGREAFF. In nucleotides, the CDR3 is TGCGCCAGCAGCACCGGACAGTTCCAACAGGGAAGAGAAGCTTTCTTT. The entire variable domain, with the rest obtained from reference TRBV5-1 and TRBJ1-1, is as follows: KAGVTQTPRYLIKTRGQQVTLSCSPISGHRSVSWYQQTPGQGLQFLFEYFSETQRNKGNFPGRFSGRQFSNSRSEMNVSTLELGDSALYLCASSTGQFQQGREAFFGQGTRLTVV.

This chain links TRBV5-6 with TRBJ1-5; weak D call: TRBD1 (6 bases). With 4 bases removed from V and 1 base from J, the gap between germline ends came to 12 bases. The length of the CDR3 is 15 residues. CDR1 and CDR2 (germline): SGHDT, YYEEEE. The CDR3: CASSRGQLSNQPQHF. CDR3 in DNA: TGTGCCAGCAGCCGGGGGCAGTTAAGCAATCAGCCCCAGCATTTT.

The chain links TRBV10-1 to TRBJ2-1; a possible D gene is TRBD2 (5 bases). CDR3 length: 15 amino acids. Germline CDR1 reads WNHNN; CDR2 reads SYGVQD (reference sequence). Deletions cut 3 bases from V and 2 bases from J, with 11 bases between. Here the CDR3 DNA reads TGCGCCAGCAGTGAAACTAGAGGCGCCTACAATGAGCAGTTCTTC. This gives the protein CASSETRGAYNEQFF.

The J gene is TRBJ1-2, the V gene TRBV4-2, with D perhaps TRBD1 (5 bases). This CDR3 contains 17 residues. Trimming cost V 1 base and J 8 bases, with 23 bases left between them. Germline assignment: CDR1 LGHNA and CDR2 YNFKEQ. The CDR3: CASSQAGGAGRGFGYTF. In DNA, the CDR3 is TGTGCCAGCAGCCAAGCGGGGGGTGCGGGGAGAGGGTTCGGCTACACCTTC.

The chain uses TRBV5-1 and TRBJ1-4; D is ambiguous. Per the germline V gene, CDR1 is SGHRS and CDR2 is YFSETQ. This CDR3 region has 16 residues. Trimming left V 0 bases short and J 0 bases short, with 9 bases between. The CDR3 region is CASSLASSPTNEKLFF. DNA of the CDR3: TGCGCCAGCAGCTTGGCGAGTTCCCCAACTAATGAAAAACTGTTTTTT. Drawing the rest from reference TRBV5-1 and TRBJ1-4, the complete variable domain is KAGVTQTPRYLIKTRGQQVTLSCSPISGHRSVSWYQQTPGQGLQFLFEYFSETQRNKGNFPGRFSGRQFSNSRSEMNVSTLELGDSALYLCASSLASSPTNEKLFFGSGTQLSVL.

This sequence joins TRBV6-5 and TRBJ2-2; either TRBD1 or TRBD2 may fit D (5 bases each). This CDR3 comprises 14 residues. Germline V lookup: CDR1 MNHEY, CDR2 SVGAGI. The germline V and J ends were trimmed by 6 bases and 3 bases, with 11 bases remaining between them. This CDR3 is CASRFRGDTGELFF. The DNA of the CDR3 is TGTGCCAGCAGGTTCCGGGGCGACACCGGGGAGCTGTTTTTT.

The genes are TRBV6-5 and TRBJ2-1, with TRBD1 matching over 11 bases. The CDR3 loop spans 13 amino acids. The ends lost 8 bases at V and 6 bases at J; junction bases unmatched: 3. The germline V gene has CDR1 MNHEY and CDR2 SVGAGI. The CDR3 DNA follows: TGTGCCAGCCGGGACAGGGGGTCCAATGAGCAGTTCTTC. Translated, it gives CASRDRGSNEQFF.

For this clone: Compared with germline, one end of the junction differs, possibly owing to a read error. The J gene is TRBJ1-4, the V gene TRBV6-1, with a tentative D call TRBD1 (6 bases). Germline CDR1 and CDR2: MNHNS and SASEGT. The CDR3 covers 15 residues. The CDR3 is CAGSPSGGKGEKLFF. Here the CDR3 DNA reads TGTGCCGGCAGCCCATCTGGGGGCAAGGGTGAAAAACTGTTTTTT.

CDR3 nucleotide sequence: TGTGCCAGCAGCCAATCGGGGACAGGGAGGACTCAGCCCCAGCATTTT. Amino acid sequence: CASSQSGTGRTQPQHF. The chain recombines TRBV16 with TRBJ1-5; 9 nucleotides line up with TRBD1. V shed 0 bases, J shed 6 bases, and the junction held 6 bases outside the gene matches. Germline V CDR1 and CDR2: KGHSY, FQNENV. The CDR3 sequence is 16 residues long.

The rearrangement links TRBV7-3 to TRBJ1-2; tentative D call: TRBD1 (5 bases). Germline-derived CDR1 and CDR2 are SGHTA and FQGTGA. The CDR3 runs 16 residues. V lost 1 base to trimming and J lost 6 bases, with 18 bases between them. CDR3 loop: CASSLKSGTSGDGYTF. The CDR3 DNA reads as TGTGCCAGCAGCTTAAAGTCAGGAACTTCGGGGGATGGCTACACCTTC. Filled out from reference TRBV7-3 and TRBJ1-2, the complete variable domain reads GAGVSQTPSNKVTEKGKYVELRCDPISGHTALYWYRQSLGQGPEFLIYFQGTGAADDSGLPNDRFFAVRPEGSVSTLKIQRTERGDSAVYLCASSLKSGTSGDGYTFGSGTRLTVV.

The gene calls are TRBV7-2 and TRBJ1-2, with 8 positions matching TRBD1. This CDR3 has 15 amino acids. Trimming took 5 bases from V and 7 from J; bases not matched to a gene: 12. The V gene's germline CDR1 is SGHTA and CDR2 FQGNSA. The CDR3 DNA sequence: TGTGCCAGCAGCACACTCCGACAGGGGATAGGTGGCTACACCTTC. Encoded protein: CASSTLRQGIGGYTF.

The V call is TRBV6-5, the J call TRBJ1-2; D is possibly TRBD1 (5 bases). The germline gives CDR1 MNHEY, CDR2 SVGAGI. V gave up 0 bases and J gave up 2 bases, with 10 bases separating them. There are 15 residues in the CDR3. CDR3 bases: TGTGCCAGCAGTTACTCGAGGGGCGGGAACTATGGCTACACCTTC. It codes for CASSYSRGGNYGYTF.

The J gene is TRBJ1-5, the V gene TRBV6-1; D is undetermined. Trimming took off 4 bases at V and 4 bases at J, with 8 bases between the two ends. The CDR3 is 13 amino acids. Looked up from germline, CDR1 is MNHNS and CDR2 is SASEGT. The CDR3 region is CASSGLRNQPQHF. The CDR3 DNA follows: TGTGCCAGCAGTGGGCTTAGGAATCAGCCCCAGCATTTT.

This clone was seen only a few times. The chain joins TRBV5-8 to TRBJ1-1, with TRBD1 as a possible D gene (5 bases). Trimming shortened V by 0 bases and J by 2 bases, and 8 bases separated the two germline ends. This CDR3 has 14 amino acids. CDR1 SGHTS and CDR2 YDEGEE come from the germline V gene. The CDR3 sequence: CASSLAGTNTEAFF. DNA of the CDR3: TGTGCCAGCAGCTTGGCCGGGACCAACACTGAAGCTTTCTTT.

The chain has TRBV6-6 and TRBJ1-5; 7 bases match TRBD1. The length of the CDR3 is 16 residues. Germline lookup yields CDR1 MNHNY and CDR2 SVGAGI (reference sequence). With 6 bases clipped from V and 3 bases from J, the junction kept 11 bases outside the gene matches. CDR3 residues: CASSQDRKTPNQPQHF. In DNA form, the CDR3 reads TGTGCCAGCAGCCAGGACAGGAAAACCCCCAATCAGCCCCAGCATTTT.

Note on this clone: Germline and junction disagree at one end, which may indicate a read error. This rearrangement joins TRBV7-9 to TRBJ2-7, with D possibly TRBD1 on 5 matching bases. CDR3 size: 13 residues. In germline, CDR1 is SEHNR, CDR2 FQNEAQ (reference sequence). The CDR3 spells CASSSGRSYKQYF. CDR3 coding DNA: TGTGCCAGCAGCTCAGGGCGCTCCTACAAGCAGTACTTC.

The chain has TRBV5-1 and TRBJ1-1, with 7 bases fitting TRBD1. With 4 bases clipped from V and 0 bases from J, the junction kept 9 bases outside the gene matches. The CDR3 length is 16 residues. Germline V gene data show CDR1 as SGHRS and CDR2 as YFSETQ. In DNA, the CDR3 is TGCGCCAGCAGCAACCGACAGGGTAACATGAACACTGAAGCTTTCTTT. Translating it yields CASSNRQGNMNTEAFF.

V is TRBV6-5 and J is TRBJ1-1; TRBD1 is a possible D gene (5 bases). V lost 0 bases, J lost 8 bases, and 13 bases lay in between. The CDR3 covers 14 residues. CDR1 and CDR2 from the germline V gene are MNHEY and SVGAGI. CDR3 protein: CASSYSIGTTEAFF. The CDR3 DNA follows: TGTGCCAGCAGTTACTCGATAGGGACGACCGAAGCTTTCTTT.

This chain joins TRBV4-1 and TRBJ2-5; D is possibly TRBD2 (5 bases). The CDR3 covers 14 residues. Trimming shortened V by 0 bases and J by 7 bases, and 12 bases separated the two germline ends. Germline CDR1 reads MGHRA; CDR2 reads YSYEKL. This CDR3 reads CASSQEEGHATQYF. For the CDR3, the DNA is TGCGCCAGCAGCCAAGAAGAGGGCCACGCGACCCAGTACTTC.

The chain joins TRBV10-3 to TRBJ2-5; tentatively, D is TRBD2 (5 bases). Germline loops: CDR1 ENHRY, CDR2 SYGVKD. This CDR3 spans 17 amino acids. V dropped 3 bases and J dropped 11 bases, with 28 bases sitting between them. The chain's CDR3 is CAISDRNKDVLKREQYF. CDR3 bases: TGTGCCATCAGTGACCGTAACAAGGACGTACTCAAGAGGGAGCAGTACTTC.

The chain couples TRBV12-5 to TRBJ2-7, with 8 bases lining up with TRBD2. This CDR3 contains 13 residues. Trimming at V came to 7 bases and at J to 0 bases, leaving 2 bases not matched to a gene. Germline loops: CDR1 LGHNT, CDR2 FRNRAP. CDR3: CASASGSSYEQYF. The CDR3 DNA reads as TGTGCTAGTGCGAGCGGGAGCTCCTACGAGCAGTACTTC.

The CDR3 protein is CASIAENTGELFF. CDR3 sequence (DNA): TGCGCCAGCATCGCGGAGAACACCGGGGAGCTGTTTTTT. This chain uses TRBV5-1 with TRBJ2-2; D remains unclear. Trimming removed 6 bases at V and 1 base at J, with 7 bases between. This CDR3 contains 13 residues. Germline V gene sequence: CDR1 SGHRS, CDR2 YFSETQ.

This rearrangement joins TRBV5-4 to TRBJ2-1, with unresolved D. Trimming took 0 bases from V and 8 from J, leaving 9 bases between them. Germline lookup yields CDR1 SGHNT and CDR2 YYREEE (reference sequence). This CDR3 spans 13 amino acids. CDR3 region: CASSLVSNDEQFF. DNA for the CDR3: TGTGCCAGCAGCTTGGTATCTAACGATGAGCAGTTCTTC.

Points on this clone: Distinct nucleotide sequences in the sample also encode this CDR3. The chain employs TRBV6-5 and TRBJ1-1; D unclear. The CDR3 is 14 amino acids. Germline loops: CDR1 MNHEY, CDR2 SVGAGI. The ends were cut back, 2 bases at V and 1 base at J, with 8 bases in the middle. The CDR3 loop is CASSYQTGNTEAFF. The CDR3 DNA reads as TGTGCCAGCAGTTACCAGACGGGGAACACTGAAGCTTTCTTT.

This chain joins TRBV18 and TRBJ1-1; D gene ambiguous. The CDR3 sequence is 13 residues long. In germline, CDR1 is KGHSH, CDR2 LQKENI. The V and J ends lost 5 bases and 5 bases respectively, with 12 bases between them. DNA for the CDR3: TGTGCCAGCTCAGTGCCGAGTGGTACTGAAGCTTTCTTT. The encoded protein is CASSVPSGTEAFF.

V gene TRBV30 combines with J gene TRBJ1-1; D unresolved. Germline V gene sequence: CDR1 GTSNPN, CDR2 SVGIG (reference sequence). This CDR3 spans 13 amino acids. The germline V and J ends were trimmed by 2 bases and 6 bases, with 13 bases remaining between them. This CDR3 reads CAWSPRPRAEAFF. CDR3 nucleotides: TGTGCCTGGAGTCCACGACCTAGGGCTGAAGCTTTCTTT.

This chain uses TRBV11-2 with TRBJ1-1; the D gene is possibly TRBD1 (5 bases). This CDR3 spans 15 amino acids. Germline V gene sequence: CDR1 SGHAT, CDR2 FQNNGV. V was shortened by 3 bases and J by 8 bases, with 19 bases between the two germline ends. The CDR3 loop reads CASSFDGVPRGEAFF. CDR3 sequence (DNA): TGTGCCAGCAGCTTCGACGGCGTCCCGCGGGGGGAAGCTTTCTTT.

The chain carries TRBV9 and TRBJ1-6, with 7 nucleotides matching TRBD1. Germline values: CDR1 SGDLS, CDR2 YYNGEE. After removal of 3 bases from V and 9 bases from J, the junction contained 12 bases not matched to a gene. The CDR3 runs 16 residues. CDR3 nucleotide sequence: TGTGCCAGCAGCGGACAGGGAGGGGGTCGTGGTTCACCCCTCCACTTT. This sequence encodes CASSGQGGGRGSPLHF.

This clone was detected a few times. The chain is built from TRBV11-3 and TRBJ2-3; D call uncertain. V was shortened by 0 bases and J by 0 bases, with 4 bases between the two germline ends. The CDR3 sequence is 14 residues long. Germline V CDR1 and CDR2: SGHNT, YENEEA. CDR3 in amino acids: CASSLDPSTDTQYF. As DNA, the CDR3 is TGTGCCAGCAGCTTAGATCCCAGCACAGATACGCAGTATTTT.

This chain joins TRBV19 and TRBJ2-2; the match to TRBD2 covers 10 bases. The V gene's germline CDR1 is LNHDA and CDR2 SQIVND (reference sequence). There are 15 residues in the CDR3. The V gene end was trimmed by 6 bases and the J gene end by 0 bases; junction bases not matched to a gene: 1. This CDR3 reads CASSLAGANTGELFF. The DNA of the CDR3 is TGTGCCAGTAGCCTAGCGGGGGCGAACACCGGGGAGCTGTTTTTT.

This clone was seen once. V and J are TRBV7-6 and TRBJ2-2; 9 bases match TRBD2. The germline V gene has CDR1 SGHVS and CDR2 FNYEAQ. This CDR3 is 17 amino acids long. V lost 1 base, J lost 5 bases, and 8 bases stayed unmatched. CDR3 sequence reads: CASSLEAGGDGTGELFF. The CDR3 DNA follows: TGTGCCAGCAGCTTAGAAGCGGGAGGAGATGGGACCGGGGAGCTGTTTTTT. Drawing the rest from reference TRBV7-6 and TRBJ2-2, the complete variable domain is GAGVSQSPRYKVTKRGQDVALRCDPISGHVSLYWYRQALGQGPEFLTYFNYEAQQDKSGLPNDRFSAERPEGSISTLTIQRTEQRDSAMYRCASSLEAGGDGTGELFFGEGSRLTVL.

The chain uses TRBV6-1 and TRBJ1-3; D remains unclear. Trimming took 1 base from V and 0 from J, leaving 10 bases between them. The CDR3 totals 16 residues. In germline, CDR1 is MNHNS, CDR2 SASEGT. The CDR3 loop reads CASSEDSPHSGNTIYF. The DNA for the CDR3 is TGTGCCAGCAGTGAAGATTCTCCCCACTCTGGAAACACCATATATTTT.